These T cell receptor beta chains were read from a single sample in a study of radiotherapy plus CTLA-4 blockade in lung cancer. Libraries were prepared by immunoSEQ multiplex PCR; TCRdb keeps only in-frame clonotypes and omits some of them. This table holds roughly 110,000 clones, over 65% found once. The specimen was peripheral blood, collected from a patient treated with radiotherapy plus ipilimumab. The receptors derive from a human donor with non-small cell lung cancer that progressed on radiotherapy plus ipilimumab. Some clones in this sample may be carry-over from other donors' samples. CDR3s include the opening cysteine and the closing phenylalanine or tryptophan. D genes are given only for firm matches. The size entry is marked missing in some rows and otherwise reads once, few, many or a size class.

TRBD1,TRBJ2-5,once,TRBV5-1,CASSLTGTGEETQYF,TGCGCCAGCAGCTTGACCGGGACAGGAGAAGAGACCCAGTACTTC
TRBD1,TRBJ2-1,NA,TRBV27,CASSLKAGTGSNEQFF,TGTGCCAGCAGTCTCAAGGCCGGGACAGGGAGCAATGAGCAGTTCTTC
NA,TRBJ2-7,NA,TRBV11-2,CASTGQNTYEQYF,TGTGCCAGCACCGGACAGAATACCTACGAGCAGTACTTC
TRBD1,TRBJ1-2,once,TRBV7-6,CASSSNIGTGGYGYTF,TGTGCCAGCAGCTCAAATATAGGGACAGGGGGCTATGGCTACACCTTC
TRBD1,TRBJ1-5,NA,TRBV7-9,CASSALTGVDQPQHF,TGTGCCAGCAGCGCCTTGACAGGGGTCGATCAGCCCCAGCATTTT
NA,TRBJ1-2,NA,TRBV15,CATSRDKGYTF,TGTGCCACCAGCAGAGATAAGGGCTACACCTTC
TRBD1,TRBJ1-3,NA,TRBV5-6,CASSLGPQGAQGNTIYF,TGTGCCAGCAGCTTGGGGCCACAGGGGGCACAGGGAAACACCATATATTTT
TRBD2,TRBJ2-3,NA,TRBV6-5,CASSLSGGATDTQYF,TGTGCCAGCAGTCTTAGCGGGGGGGCCACAGATACGCAGTATTTT
TRBD1,TRBJ1-2,few,TRBV19,CASRRGRIYGYTF,TGTGCCAGTAGAAGGGGGCGCATCTATGGCTACACCTTC
NA,TRBJ1-2,NA,TRBV4-3,CASSQGMVGYTYGYTF,TGCGCCAGCAGCCAAGGAATGGTGGGGTATACCTATGGCTACACCTTC
NA,TRBJ1-1,NA,TRBV7-2,CASSPEILQTEAFF,TGTGCCAGCAGCCCCGAGATCCTTCAGACAGAAGCTTTCTTT
NA,TRBJ1-1,NA,TRBV5-1,CASSPGQGNTEAFF,TGCGCCAGCAGCCCCGGTCAGGGGAACACTGAAGCTTTCTTT
TRBD2,TRBJ2-1,NA,TRBV7-3,CASSALAGGYNEQFF,TGTGCCAGCAGCGCTCTAGCGGGGGGGTACAATGAGCAGTTCTTC
TRBD1,TRBJ1-5,NA,TRBV6-5,CASGGQVNQPQHF,TGTGCCAGCGGAGGACAGGTTAATCAGCCCCAGCATTTT
NA,TRBJ1-6,NA,TRBV28,CASNPVWRDNSPLHF,TGTGCCAGCAACCCGGTTTGGAGGGATAATTCACCCCTCCACTTT
NA,TRBJ2-7,NA,TRBV4-2,CASSQAPRGGLREQYF,TGTGCCAGCAGCCAAGCCCCCAGGGGGGGGCTTAGGGAGCAGTACTTC
NA,TRBJ2-3,NA,TRBV11-2,CASSRGSTDTQYF,TGTGCCAGCAGCAGGGGCAGCACAGATACGCAGTATTTT
TRBD1,TRBJ2-7,NA,TRBV19,CASSKERPGQGDDEQYF,TGTGCCAGTAGTAAAGAACGCCCGGGACAGGGTGACGACGAGCAGTACTTC
NA,TRBJ1-2,NA,TRBV20-1,CSSRAGYGYTF,TGCAGTTCGAGGGCGGGCTATGGCTACACCTTC
TRBD2,TRBJ2-7,NA,TRBV5-5,CASSTTSGGFREYF,TGTGCCAGCAGCACGACTAGCGGGGGGTTCCGCGAGTACTTC
NA,TRBJ1-3,once,TRBV27,CASSLAGTSSGNTIYF,TGTGCCAGCAGTTTAGCCGGAACCAGCTCTGGAAACACCATATATTTT
TRBD1,TRBJ2-6,NA,TRBV5-1,CASSLILTGPGANVLTF,TGCGCCAGCAGCTTGATTTTGACAGGGCCTGGGGCCAACGTCCTGACTTTC
NA,TRBJ2-5,NA,TRBV18,CASSPRGMTQYF,TGTGCCAGCTCACCAAGGGGGATGACCCAGTACTTC
TRBD2,TRBJ2-1,NA,TRBV18,CASSPPSSEAGGLREQFF,TGTGCCAGCTCACCACCGAGTTCAGAAGCGGGGGGGCTTCGGGAGCAGTTCTTC
NA,TRBJ2-3,NA,TRBV10-3,CAIGDSDTQYF,TGTGCCATCGGGGATTCAGATACGCAGTATTTT
NA,TRBJ1-3,NA,TRBV30,CASGGNTIYF,TGTGCGTCCGGGGGAAACACCATATATTTT
NA,TRBJ2-5,NA,TRBV18,CASSPPSRAQETQYF,TGTGCCAGCTCACCACCGTCCAGGGCTCAAGAGACCCAGTACTTC
TRBD2,TRBJ2-6,NA,TRBV5-6,CASSREAGWLSGANVLTF,TGTGCCAGCAGCCGGGAGGCGGGTTGGCTATCTGGGGCCAACGTCCTGACTTTC
NA,TRBJ2-7,once,TRBV7-6,CASSLGLYSYEQYF,TGTGCCAGCAGCTTGGGACTCTACTCCTACGAGCAGTACTTC